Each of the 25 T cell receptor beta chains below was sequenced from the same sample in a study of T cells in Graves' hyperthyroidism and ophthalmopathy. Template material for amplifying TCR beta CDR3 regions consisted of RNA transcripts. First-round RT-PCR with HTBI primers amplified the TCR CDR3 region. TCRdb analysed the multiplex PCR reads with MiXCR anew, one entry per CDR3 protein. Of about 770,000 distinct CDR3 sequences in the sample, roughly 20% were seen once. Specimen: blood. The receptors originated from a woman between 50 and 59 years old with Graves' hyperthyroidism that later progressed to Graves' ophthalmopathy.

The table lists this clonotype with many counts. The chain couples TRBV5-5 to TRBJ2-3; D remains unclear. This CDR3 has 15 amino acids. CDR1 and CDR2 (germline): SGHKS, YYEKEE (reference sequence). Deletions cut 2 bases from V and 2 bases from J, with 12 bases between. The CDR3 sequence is CASSFWPELTDTQYF. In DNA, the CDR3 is TGTGCCAGCAGCTTCTGGCCGGAGCTCACAGATACGCAGTATTTT.

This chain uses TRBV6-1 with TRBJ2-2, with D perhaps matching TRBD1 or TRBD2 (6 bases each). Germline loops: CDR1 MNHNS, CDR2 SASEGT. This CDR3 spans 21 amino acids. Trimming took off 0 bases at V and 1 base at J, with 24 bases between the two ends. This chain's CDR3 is CASSEAHPGFLGGENTGELFF. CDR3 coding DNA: TGTGCCAGCAGTGAAGCGCACCCGGGGTTTCTGGGGGGCGAGAACACCGGGGAGCTGTTTTTT.

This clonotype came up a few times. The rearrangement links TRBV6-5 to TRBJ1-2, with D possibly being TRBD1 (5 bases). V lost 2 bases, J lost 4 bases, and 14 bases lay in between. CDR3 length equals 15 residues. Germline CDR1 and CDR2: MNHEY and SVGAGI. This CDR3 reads CASSYRQTTTYGYTF. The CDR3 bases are TGTGCCAGCAGTTACCGACAGACTACTACCTATGGCTACACCTTC.

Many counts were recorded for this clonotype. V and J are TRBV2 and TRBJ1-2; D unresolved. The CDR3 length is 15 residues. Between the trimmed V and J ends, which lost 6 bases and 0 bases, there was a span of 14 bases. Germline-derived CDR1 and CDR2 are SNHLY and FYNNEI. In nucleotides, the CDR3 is TGTGCCAGCAGCCGAAAACTTTCAGCTAACTATGGCTACACCTTC. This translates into CASSRKLSANYGYTF.

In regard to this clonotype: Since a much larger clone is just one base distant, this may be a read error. CDR3 protein: CASGPNGKLFF. Here the CDR3 DNA reads TGTGCCAGCGGACCTAATGGAAAACTGTTTTTT. V and J are TRBV2 and TRBJ1-4; D unclear. The germline gives CDR1 SNHLY, CDR2 FYNNEI. The length of the CDR3 is 11 residues.

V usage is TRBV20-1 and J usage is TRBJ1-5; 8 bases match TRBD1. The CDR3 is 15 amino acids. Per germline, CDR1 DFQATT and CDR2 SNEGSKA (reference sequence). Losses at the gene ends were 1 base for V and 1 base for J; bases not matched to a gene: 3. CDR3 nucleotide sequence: TGCAGTGCTAGAGGGGCAGGGGGCAGCAATCAGCCCCAGCATTTT. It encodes CSARGAGGSNQPQHF.

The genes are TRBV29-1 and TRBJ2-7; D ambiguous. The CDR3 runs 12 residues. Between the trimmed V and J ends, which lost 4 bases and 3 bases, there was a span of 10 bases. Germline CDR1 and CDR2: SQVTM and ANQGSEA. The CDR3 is CSVVMASYEQYF. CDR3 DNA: TGCAGCGTTGTGATGGCAAGCTACGAGCAGTACTTC.

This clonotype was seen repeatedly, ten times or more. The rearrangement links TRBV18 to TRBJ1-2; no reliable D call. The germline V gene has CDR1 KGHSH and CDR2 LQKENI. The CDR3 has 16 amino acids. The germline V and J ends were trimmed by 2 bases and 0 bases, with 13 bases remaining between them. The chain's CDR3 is CASSPILAGANYGYTF. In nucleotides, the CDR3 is TGTGCCAGCTCACCAATTTTAGCCGGGGCTAACTATGGCTACACCTTC.

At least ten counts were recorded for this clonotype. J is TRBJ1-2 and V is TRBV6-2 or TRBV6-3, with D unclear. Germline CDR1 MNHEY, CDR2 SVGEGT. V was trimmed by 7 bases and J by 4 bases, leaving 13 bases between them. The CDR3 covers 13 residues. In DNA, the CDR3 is TGTGCCAGCAATAGGGCCAAAATCTATGGCTACACCTTC. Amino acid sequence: CASNRAKIYGYTF.

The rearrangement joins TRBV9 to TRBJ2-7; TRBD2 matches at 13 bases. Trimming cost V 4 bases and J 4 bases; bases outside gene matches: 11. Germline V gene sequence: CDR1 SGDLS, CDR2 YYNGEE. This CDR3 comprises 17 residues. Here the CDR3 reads CASSPRKGLAGEYEQYF. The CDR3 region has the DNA TGTGCCAGCAGCCCCCGCAAAGGACTAGCGGGGGAATACGAGCAGTACTTC.

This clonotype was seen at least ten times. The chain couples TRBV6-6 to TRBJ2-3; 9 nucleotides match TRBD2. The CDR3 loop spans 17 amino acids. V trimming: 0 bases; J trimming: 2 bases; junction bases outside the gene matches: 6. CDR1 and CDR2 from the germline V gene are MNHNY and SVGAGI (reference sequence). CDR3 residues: CASSYSVAGGTTDTQYF. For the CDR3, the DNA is TGTGCCAGCAGTTACTCAGTGGCGGGGGGGACCACAGATACGCAGTATTTT.

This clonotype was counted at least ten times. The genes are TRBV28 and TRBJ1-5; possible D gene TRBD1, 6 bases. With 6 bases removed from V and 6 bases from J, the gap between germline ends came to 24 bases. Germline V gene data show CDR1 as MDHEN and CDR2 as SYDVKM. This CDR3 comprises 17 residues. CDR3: CASSQIRGHPTSQPQHF. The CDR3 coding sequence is TGTGCCAGCAGCCAGATACGGGGGCACCCAACGAGTCAGCCCCAGCATTTT.

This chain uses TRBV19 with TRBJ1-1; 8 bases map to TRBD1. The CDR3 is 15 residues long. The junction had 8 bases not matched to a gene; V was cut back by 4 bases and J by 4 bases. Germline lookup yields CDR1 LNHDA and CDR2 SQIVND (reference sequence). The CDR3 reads CASSSPTGEVTEAFF. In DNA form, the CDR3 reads TGTGCCAGTAGTAGCCCGACAGGGGAGGTCACTGAAGCTTTCTTT.

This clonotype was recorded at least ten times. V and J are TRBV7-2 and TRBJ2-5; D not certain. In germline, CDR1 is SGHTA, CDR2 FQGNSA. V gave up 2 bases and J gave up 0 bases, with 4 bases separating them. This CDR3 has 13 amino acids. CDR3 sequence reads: CASSLRHQETQYF. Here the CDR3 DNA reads TGTGCCAGCAGCTTACGACACCAAGAGACCCAGTACTTC.

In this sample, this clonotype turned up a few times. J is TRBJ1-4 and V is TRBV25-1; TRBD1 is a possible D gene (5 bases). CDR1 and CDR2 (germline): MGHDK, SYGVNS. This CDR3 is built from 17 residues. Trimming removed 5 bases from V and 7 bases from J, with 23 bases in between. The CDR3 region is CASSPHLRDPLGEKLFF. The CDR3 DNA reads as TGTGCCAGCAGTCCTCACCTCCGGGACCCATTAGGTGAAAAACTGTTTTTT. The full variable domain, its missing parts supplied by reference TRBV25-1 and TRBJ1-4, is EADIYQTPRYLVIGTGKKITLECSQTMGHDKMYWYQQDPGMELHLIHYSYGVNSTEKGDLSSESTVSRIRTEHFPLTLESARPSHTSQYLCASSPHLRDPLGEKLFFGSGTQLSVL.

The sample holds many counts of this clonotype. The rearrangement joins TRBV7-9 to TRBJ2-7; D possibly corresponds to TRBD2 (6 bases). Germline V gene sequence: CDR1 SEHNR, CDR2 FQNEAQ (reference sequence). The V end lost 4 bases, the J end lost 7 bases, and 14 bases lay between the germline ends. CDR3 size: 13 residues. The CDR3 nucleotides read TGTGCCAGCAGCTACGCGGGACTTGGAGAGCAGTACTTC. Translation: CASSYAGLGEQYF.

The CDR3 region has the DNA TGTGCCAGTAGTATCTACCCTCCTCGTCTGGGCTATGGCTACACCTTC. Its protein product is CASSIYPPRLGYGYTF. The chain combines TRBV19 with TRBJ1-2, with D unresolved. CDR3 size: 16 residues. V was trimmed by 3 bases and J by 4 bases, leaving 18 bases between them. Germline values: CDR1 LNHDA, CDR2 SQIVND (reference sequence). The full variable domain, in which reference TRBV19 and TRBJ1-2 provide the parts outside the CDR3, is DGGITQSPKYLFRKEGQNVTLSCEQNLNHDAMYWYRQDPGQGLRLIYYSQIVNDFQKGDIAEGYSVSREKKESFPLTVTSAQKNPTAFYLCASSIYPPRLGYGYTFGSGTRLTVV.

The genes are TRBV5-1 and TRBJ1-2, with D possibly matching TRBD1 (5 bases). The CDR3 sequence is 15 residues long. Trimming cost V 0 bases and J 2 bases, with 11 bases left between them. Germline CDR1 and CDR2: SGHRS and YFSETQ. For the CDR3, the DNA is TGCGCCAGCAGCTTGGCTTTCAAGGGGAACTATGGCTACACCTTC. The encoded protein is CASSLAFKGNYGYTF.

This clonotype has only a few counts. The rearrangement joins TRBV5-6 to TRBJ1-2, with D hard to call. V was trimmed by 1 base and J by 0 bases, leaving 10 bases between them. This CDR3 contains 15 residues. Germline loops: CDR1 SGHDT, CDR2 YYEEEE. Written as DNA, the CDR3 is TGTGCCAGCAGCTTGCGGGTTTCGGCTAACTATGGCTACACCTTC. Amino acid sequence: CASSLRVSANYGYTF.

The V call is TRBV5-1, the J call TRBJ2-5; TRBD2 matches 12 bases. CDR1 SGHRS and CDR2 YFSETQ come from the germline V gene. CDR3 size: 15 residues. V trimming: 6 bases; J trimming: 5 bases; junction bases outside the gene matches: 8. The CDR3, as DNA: TGCGCCAGCACTCTGACTAGCGGGGGCCCTGAGACCCAGTACTTC. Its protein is CASTLTSGGPETQYF.

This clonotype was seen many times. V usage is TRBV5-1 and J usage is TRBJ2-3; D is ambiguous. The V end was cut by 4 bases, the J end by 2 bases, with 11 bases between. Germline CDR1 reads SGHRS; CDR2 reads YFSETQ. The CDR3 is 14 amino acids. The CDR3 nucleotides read TGCGCCAGCAGCCTGCTAGATACCACAGATACGCAGTATTTT. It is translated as CASSLLDTTDTQYF.

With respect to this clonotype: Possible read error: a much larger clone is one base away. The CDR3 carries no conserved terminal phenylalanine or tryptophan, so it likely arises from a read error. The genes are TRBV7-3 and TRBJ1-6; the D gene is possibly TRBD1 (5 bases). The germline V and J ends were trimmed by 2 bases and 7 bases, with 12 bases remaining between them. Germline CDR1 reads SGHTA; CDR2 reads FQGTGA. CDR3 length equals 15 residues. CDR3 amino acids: CASSLVGDRNSPLHS. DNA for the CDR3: TGTGCCAGCAGCTTAGTGGGGGACCGAAATTCACCCCTCCACTCT.

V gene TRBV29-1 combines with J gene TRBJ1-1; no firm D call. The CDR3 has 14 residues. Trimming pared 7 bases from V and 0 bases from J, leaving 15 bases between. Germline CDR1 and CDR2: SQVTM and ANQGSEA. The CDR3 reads CSASSWPMNTEAFF. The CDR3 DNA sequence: TGCAGCGCCTCGTCGTGGCCCATGAACACTGAAGCTTTCTTT.

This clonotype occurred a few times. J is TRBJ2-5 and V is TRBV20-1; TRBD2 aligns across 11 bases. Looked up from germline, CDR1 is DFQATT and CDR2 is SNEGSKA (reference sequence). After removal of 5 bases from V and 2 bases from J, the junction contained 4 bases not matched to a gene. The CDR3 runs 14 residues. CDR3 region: CSASGTSGQETQYF. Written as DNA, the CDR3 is TGCAGTGCTTCCGGGACTAGCGGACAAGAGACCCAGTACTTC.

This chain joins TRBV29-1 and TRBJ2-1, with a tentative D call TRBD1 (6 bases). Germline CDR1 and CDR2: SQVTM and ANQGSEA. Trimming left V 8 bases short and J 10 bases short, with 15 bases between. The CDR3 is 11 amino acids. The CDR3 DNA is TGCAGCACCCCACAGGGTCAAGAGCAGTTCTTC. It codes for CSTPQGQEQFF.